Listed below are T cell receptor beta chains from one sample, sequenced in a study of cytotoxic CD8 clonotypes in ibrutinib-treated CLL. Only in-frame clones appear in the TCRdb table, and some are missing; sequencing was by immunoSEQ multiplex PCR. The sample yields 35,000 to 45,000 clones, nearly 70% seen once. The sequencing here drew on PBMCs, taken after 12 months of ibrutinib treatment. The receptors were sampled from a human donor with chronic lymphocytic leukemia. Both conserved end residues are part of each CDR3. Each record gives: D gene, J gene, clone size, V gene, CDR3 DNA, CDR3 protein. D genes are given only for firm matches. The listing skips clone size in some rows; elsewhere it reads once, few, many or a size class.

D: .; J: TRBJ1-1; size: few; V: TRBV5-1; DNA: TGCGCCAGCAGCTTGGGAGCGCTGGGCACTGAAGCTTTCTTT; CDR3: CASSLGALGTEAFF
D: TRBD1; J: TRBJ2-7; size: .; V: TRBV7-2; DNA: TGTGCCAGCAGCAAAGGGGGACAGGCCTCCTACGAGCAGTACTTC; CDR3: CASSKGGQASYEQYF
D: TRBD2; J: TRBJ2-1; size: once; V: TRBV5-4; DNA: TGTGCCAGCAGCTCTAGCGGGGGCTACAATGAGCAGTTCTTC; CDR3: CASSSSGGYNEQFF
D: TRBD1; J: TRBJ1-1; size: .; V: TRBV7-8; DNA: TGTGCCAGCAGCTCCCGGGACAGGGATGCTTTCTTT; CDR3: CASSSRDRDAFF
D: TRBD2; J: TRBJ2-5; size: few; V: TRBV5-6; DNA: TGTGCCAGCAGCTACCCTTCGGGAGGGCGAGTAGGGGAGACCCAGTACTTC; CDR3: CASSYPSGGRVGETQYF
D: .; J: TRBJ2-7; size: few; V: TRBV9; DNA: TGTGCCAGCAGCGTAAGGACATCCTCCTACGAGCAGTACTTC; CDR3: CASSVRTSSYEQYF
D: .; J: TRBJ1-5; size: .; V: TRBV12-5; DNA: TGTGCTAGTGGTTTATATCAGCCCCAGCATTTT; CDR3: CASGLYQPQHF
D: .; J: TRBJ1-3; size: .; V: TRBV11-2; DNA: TGTGCCAGCAGCGACGACACAGTATACTCTGGAAACACCATATATTTT; CDR3: CASSDDTVYSGNTIYF
D: .; J: TRBJ1-1; size: few; V: TRBV2; DNA: TGTGCCAGCAGTGAACGTAGAGGGAGGACTGAAGCTTTCTTT; CDR3: CASSERRGRTEAFF
D: .; J: TRBJ2-2; size: .; V: TRBV6-5; DNA: TGTGCCAGCAGTTACAAGGGGCAGAACACCGGGGAGCTGTTTTTT; CDR3: CASSYKGQNTGELFF
D: .; J: TRBJ2-3; size: few; V: TRBV19; DNA: TGTGCCAGTCGCATGGGAGATACGCAGTATTTT; CDR3: CASRMGDTQYF
D: TRBD1; J: TRBJ1-1; size: .; V: TRBV29-1; DNA: TGCAGCGGGGGCCACAGGGGGAGGAACACTGAAGCTTTCTTT; CDR3: CSGGHRGRNTEAFF
D: TRBD2; J: TRBJ2-1; size: .; V: TRBV9; DNA: TGTGCCAGCAGCGATCCCGGGACTAGCGGGAGGTCCTACAATGAGCAGTTCTTC; CDR3: CASSDPGTSGRSYNEQFF
D: .; J: TRBJ2-7; size: .; V: TRBV28; DNA: TGTGCCAGCACAGGCGACGGACCCTTCGGCGAGCAGTACTTC; CDR3: CASTGDGPFGEQYF
D: .; J: TRBJ1-1; size: few; V: TRBV6-6; DNA: TGTGCCAGCAGTGACCGTATCGGCATGAACACTGAAGCTTTCTTT; CDR3: CASSDRIGMNTEAFF
D: .; J: TRBJ2-7; size: few; V: TRBV6-1; DNA: TGTGCCAGCCTAGATGGGGTGGGACGCTCCTACGAGCAGTACTTC; CDR3: CASLDGVGRSYEQYF
D: TRBD1; J: TRBJ1-1; size: few; V: TRBV27; DNA: TGTGCCAGCAGTGCCGGGACAGGAAGGGCTGAAGCTTTCTTT; CDR3: CASSAGTGRAEAFF
D: .; J: TRBJ1-5; size: .; V: TRBV30; DNA: TGTGCCTGGAGTCGGACAGAAGGCCAGCCCCAGCATTTT; CDR3: CAWSRTEGQPQHF
D: .; J: TRBJ2-1; size: once; V: TRBV5-4; DNA: TGTGCCAGCAGCTTAGTCGGGGGCATTAGGAATGAGCAGTTCTTC; CDR3: CASSLVGGIRNEQFF
D: TRBD1; J: TRBJ1-1; size: .; V: TRBV6-5; DNA: TGTGCCAGCAGTGAGGGACAGCCGAACACTGAAGCTTTCTTT; CDR3: CASSEGQPNTEAFF
D: .; J: TRBJ2-7; size: .; V: TRBV10-3; DNA: TGTGCCATCAGTGATCTCTCGGGATCTAACTACGAGCAGTACTTC; CDR3: CAISDLSGSNYEQYF
D: .; J: TRBJ2-1; size: .; V: TRBV2; DNA: TGTGCCAGCAGTGTCGTCGCCGGGGGTGAGCAGTTCTTC; CDR3: CASSVVAGGEQFF
D: .; J: TRBJ2-7; size: few; V: TRBV6-1; DNA: TGTGCCAGCAGTGGTCAGGGCTACGAGCAGTACTTC; CDR3: CASSGQGYEQYF
D: .; J: TRBJ2-7; size: few; V: TRBV28; DNA: TGTGCCAGCAGGGGGGGGCCTAGGTACGAGCAGTACTTC; CDR3: CASRGGPRYEQYF
D: TRBD2; J: TRBJ2-2; size: .; V: TRBV10-3; DNA: TGTGCCATCAGGGCACTAGCGGGGGACACCGGGGAGCTGTTTTTT; CDR3: CAIRALAGDTGELFF
D: .; J: TRBJ2-3; size: .; V: TRBV4-1; DNA: TGCGCCAGCAGCCAAGATCGATTTAGCACAGATACGCAGTATTTT; CDR3: CASSQDRFSTDTQYF
D: .; J: TRBJ2-3; size: .; V: TRBV15; DNA: TGTGCCACCAGCGCCAGGGAAGCTAGCGGCACAGATACGCAGTATTTT; CDR3: CATSAREASGTDTQYF
D: .; J: TRBJ1-3; size: .; V: TRBV30; DNA: TGTGCCTGGAGTGTACTGAGCTCTGGAAACACCATATATTTT; CDR3: CAWSVLSSGNTIYF
D: .; J: TRBJ1-2; size: few; V: TRBV28; DNA: TGTGCCAGCAGTTTAGACAGAAACTATGGCTACACCTTC; CDR3: CASSLDRNYGYTF
D: .; J: TRBJ1-2; size: .; V: TRBV7-8; DNA: TGTGCCAGCAGCTTATTTTTGGTGGGGAAAGCTAACTATGGCTACACCTTC; CDR3: CASSLFLVGKANYGYTF
D: TRBD2; J: TRBJ2-7; size: .; V: TRBV15; DNA: TGTGCCACCGGACTAGCGAGTTCCTACGAGCAGTACTTC; CDR3: CATGLASSYEQYF
D: TRBD1; J: TRBJ1-1; size: .; V: TRBV11-1; DNA: TGTGCCAGCAGCTTAAGAGGGGGCGCGAACACTGAAGCTTTCTTT; CDR3: CASSLRGGANTEAFF
D: .; J: TRBJ2-3; size: .; V: TRBV11-3; DNA: TGTGCCAGCAGCTTCCGCGGAGGGAGCACAGATACGCAGTATTTT; CDR3: CASSFRGGSTDTQYF
D: .; J: TRBJ2-7; size: .; V: TRBV6-5; DNA: TGTGCCAGCAGTTACAGCGGCGGGATAAAATCCTACGAGCAGTACTTC; CDR3: CASSYSGGIKSYEQYF
D: .; J: TRBJ1-3; size: .; V: TRBV10-3; DNA: TGTGCCATCAGTGAAGGGGCGGTAGGTGGAAACACCATATATTTT; CDR3: CAISEGAVGGNTIYF
D: .; J: TRBJ1-3; size: .; V: TRBV28; DNA: TGTGCCAGCAGTTTAAGCACACCCGCAAACACCATATATTTT; CDR3: CASSLSTPANTIYF
D: .; J: TRBJ2-5; size: .; V: TRBV19; DNA: TGTGCCAGTAGTATGCAGGGGAGTGAGACCCAGTACTTC; CDR3: CASSMQGSETQYF
D: .; J: TRBJ1-1; size: .; V: TRBV5-1; DNA: TGCGCCAGCAGCCCAGGAAATGCTGAGGGTACTGAAGCTTTCTTT; CDR3: CASSPGNAEGTEAFF
D: .; J: TRBJ2-7; size: .; V: TRBV14; DNA: TGTGCCAGCAGCCAATATAAACAGCAGTACTTC; CDR3: CASSQYKQQYF
D: .; J: TRBJ1-1; size: .; V: TRBV25-1; DNA: TGTGCCAGCAGTGATTTAGAGATAGGGACTGAAGCTTTCTTT; CDR3: CASSDLEIGTEAFF
D: .; J: TRBJ2-1; size: .; V: TRBV6-4; DNA: TGTGCCAGCAGTGACCGGACACCCCATGAGCAGTTCTTC; CDR3: CASSDRTPHEQFF
D: .; J: TRBJ2-3; size: .; V: TRBV9; DNA: TGTGCCAGCAGACTCGAGGGCACAGATACGCAGTATTTT; CDR3: CASRLEGTDTQYF